These 24 T cell receptor beta chains originate from one sample sequenced in a study of shared T cell receptors in the human thymus. Libraries were prepared by immunoSEQ multiplex PCR; TCRdb keeps only in-frame clonotypes and omits some of them. Of approximately 490,000 clones listed, approximately 78% were seen once; the top ten hold around 0.012%. These data were also filed under a second study, of human thymus T cells.

The material sequenced was thymocytes. Source of these receptors: a boy less than two years old with a congenital heart defect.

CDR3 loop: CASSSDGEQQFF. CDR3 in DNA: TGTGCCAGCAGTTCCGACGGGGAGCAGCAGTTCTTC. J is TRBJ2-1 and V is TRBV28; tentatively, D is TRBD2 (5 bases). V was trimmed by 4 bases and J by 11 bases, leaving 12 bases between them. Germline V gives CDR1 MDHEN, CDR2 SYDVKM. The CDR3 contains 12 residues. The full variable domain, with the rest looked up from reference TRBV28 and TRBJ2-1, is DVKVTQSSRYLVKRTGEKVFLECVQDMDHENMFWYRQDPGLGLRLIYFSYDVKMKEKGDIPEGYSVSREKKERFSLILESASTNQTSMYLCASSSDGEQQFFGPGTRLTVL.

The J gene is TRBJ2-1, the V gene TRBV30; TRBD1 might be the D (5 bases). With 0 bases removed from V and 5 bases from J, the gap between germline ends came to 5 bases. Germline CDR1 GTSNPN, CDR2 SVGIG (reference sequence). CDR3 length: 12 residues. The DNA for the CDR3 is TGTGCCTGGAGTGTAGGGGACAATGAGCAGTTCTTC. It codes for CAWSVGDNEQFF.

This rearrangement joins TRBV9 to TRBJ2-1, with D maybe TRBD2 (6 bases). Germline values: CDR1 SGDLS, CDR2 YYNGEE. Trimming removed 0 bases from V and 2 bases from J, with 15 bases in between. CDR3 length equals 17 residues. The CDR3 DNA sequence: TGTGCCAGCAGCGTAGTGTCCGCCCGGGAGACCTACAATGAGCAGTTCTTC. Amino acids: CASSVVSARETYNEQFF.

This chain joins TRBV27 and TRBJ2-1; no clear D. The CDR3 extends over 11 amino acids. V lost 8 bases to trimming and J lost 10 bases, with 12 bases between them. Germline V gene sequence: CDR1 MNHEY, CDR2 SMNVEV (reference sequence). CDR3 nucleotide sequence: TGTGCCAGCGGCCGGTCCAGGGAGCAGTTCTTC. It translates to CASGRSREQFF.

V is TRBV7-2 and J is TRBJ2-3; 8 bases are shared with TRBD2. In germline, CDR1 is SGHTA, CDR2 FQGNSA. The CDR3 spans 17 residues. V trimming: 7 bases; J trimming: 2 bases; junction bases outside the gene matches: 14. As DNA, the CDR3 is TGTGCCAGCAACCATCACCCTAGCGGGCCGTACACAGATACGCAGTATTTT. Its protein is CASNHHPSGPYTDTQYF.

V and J are TRBV7-2 and TRBJ2-1, with TRBD2 matching 14 bases. Germline trimming cut 1 base from V and 6 bases from J; bases unmatched to any gene: 8. The germline CDR1 and CDR2 sequences are SGHTA and FQGNSA. The CDR3 loop spans 18 amino acids. CDR3 coding DNA: TGTGCCAGCAGCTTAGATGGCGGTGGGACTAGCGGGAGCAATGAGCAGTTCTTC. Residues: CASSLDGGGTSGSNEQFF. Full variable domain (remainder filled in from reference TRBV7-2 and TRBJ2-1): GAGVSQSPSNKVTEKGKDVELRCDPISGHTALYWYRQSLGQGLEFLIYFQGNSAPDKSGLPSDRFSAERTGGSVSTLTIQRTQQEDSAVYLCASSLDGGGTSGSNEQFFGPGTRLTVL.

This rearrangement joins TRBV5-6 to TRBJ1-3; TRBD1 is a possible D gene (5 bases). This CDR3 has 14 residues. From germline, CDR1 is SGHDT and CDR2 YYEEEE. The V gene lost 5 bases and the J gene lost 1 base, with 10 bases spanning the gap. CDR3 nucleotide sequence: TGTGCCAGCAGAGCAACAGGATCTGGAAACACCATATATTTT. Its protein is CASRATGSGNTIYF.

The chain combines TRBV19 with TRBJ2-5; maybe TRBD2 (7 bases). This CDR3 region has 15 residues. CDR1 is LNHDA, CDR2 SQIVND, per germline (reference sequence). Trimming took 3 bases from V and 5 from J, leaving 16 bases between them. CDR3 sequence: CASSIWPGEGETQYF. CDR3 nucleotides: TGTGCCAGTAGTATCTGGCCAGGGGAGGGTGAGACCCAGTACTTC.

This clone occurred once. The chain is built from TRBV4-1 and TRBJ2-7; 7 bases agree with TRBD2. Trimming took 4 bases from V and 2 from J; bases not matched to a gene: 11. The CDR3 has 16 residues. Germline V gene data show CDR1 as MGHRA and CDR2 as YSYEKL. Here the CDR3 DNA reads TGCGCCAGCAGCCCGGGTCATCGCGGGAGCACCTACGAGCAGTACTTC. Residues: CASSPGHRGSTYEQYF.

The chain uses TRBV15 and TRBJ2-2; 12 nucleotides agree with TRBD2. This CDR3 contains 20 residues. In germline, CDR1 is LNHNV, CDR2 YYDKDF (reference sequence). V was pared by 5 bases and J by 3 bases, with 16 bases of the junction left unmatched. CDR3 in DNA: TGTGCCACCAGCGAAGAGAAGACTAGCGGGAGCCGGGCGGACACCGGGGAGCTGTTTTTT. The encoded protein is CATSEEKTSGSRADTGELFF.

This chain connects TRBV21-1 to TRBJ2-4; the table's D call of TRBD1 was not tested on the DNA. TRBV21-1 is a known pseudogene. The CDR3 extends over 14 amino acids. CDR3 coding DNA: TGTGCCAGCAGCAAAAGGGCAGGGGGCAACATTCAGTACTTC. Translation: CASSKRAGGNIQYF.

This rearrangement joins TRBV27 to TRBJ2-7; possible D gene TRBD2, 6 bases. Per germline, CDR1 MNHEY and CDR2 SMNVEV (reference sequence). The CDR3 runs 12 residues. Trimming removed 8 bases from V and 0 bases from J, with 8 bases in between. The CDR3 reads CASRDSSYEQYF. CDR3 nucleotide sequence: TGTGCCAGCCGGGACTCCTCCTACGAGCAGTACTTC.

The chain employs TRBV4-1 and TRBJ2-5; TRBD2 agrees at 10 bases. The V segment lost 1 base and the J segment 9 bases; nucleotides outside the gene matches: 11. The CDR3 length is 16 residues. Germline CDR1 reads MGHRA; CDR2 reads YSYEKL. CDR3 nucleotides: TGCGCCAGCAGCCAAGTTGGAGGGACTAGCGATGGGTCCCAGTACTTC. Translation: CASSQVGGTSDGSQYF.

The chain has TRBV4-1 and TRBJ1-2, with unresolved D. Trimming removed 2 bases at V and 6 bases at J, with 22 bases between. The germline V gene has CDR1 MGHRA and CDR2 YSYEKL. CDR3 size: 17 residues. In DNA, the CDR3 is TGCGCCAGCAGCCAACCCCCCTTGACATTCCTCTCTGATGGCTACACCTTC. Amino acids: CASSQPPLTFLSDGYTF.

This clone was recorded only once. The V and J genes are TRBV6-1 and TRBJ2-7; D might be TRBD1 (6 bases). V lost 6 bases, J lost 3 bases, and 9 bases lay in between. The germline gives CDR1 MNHNS, CDR2 SASEGT. This CDR3 contains 12 residues. CDR3 sequence reads: CASRRTDYEQYF. In DNA form, the CDR3 reads TGTGCCAGCAGAAGGACAGACTACGAGCAGTACTTC.

This rearrangement joins TRBV6-6 to TRBJ2-7, with a possible D match to TRBD2 (6 bases). Per the germline V gene, CDR1 is MNHNY and CDR2 is SVGAGI (reference sequence). CDR3 length: 15 residues. V was clipped by 1 base and J by 5 bases, with 15 bases between them. As DNA, the CDR3 is TGTGCCAGCAGTTACTTACGGGGGTACCCCCACGAGCAGTACTTC. It translates to CASSYLRGYPHEQYF.

The gene calls are TRBV20-1 and TRBJ2-2; D gene unclear. V lost 6 bases to trimming and J lost 4 bases, with 6 bases between them. This CDR3 comprises 11 residues. Germline loops: CDR1 DFQATT, CDR2 SNEGSKA (reference sequence). The CDR3 sequence: CSAPVTGELFF. CDR3 coding DNA: TGCAGTGCCCCTGTCACCGGGGAGCTGTTTTTT.

In nucleotides, the CDR3 is TGTGCCAGCAGTTCTTGGTCACTAGCGGATTCTTACGAGCAGTACTTC. This encodes CASSSWSLADSYEQYF. The chain couples TRBV27 to TRBJ2-7, with 8 bases matching TRBD2. CDR1 is MNHEY and CDR2 is SMNVEV in the germline V gene (reference sequence). Trimming at V came to 4 bases and at J to 4 bases, leaving 12 bases not matched to a gene. The CDR3 is 16 residues long.

This clone was recorded a few times. The chain is built from TRBV14 and TRBJ2-7, with TRBD2 matching 10 bases. The germline V gene encodes CDR1 SGHDN and CDR2 FVKESK. V gave up 2 bases and J gave up 0 bases; unmatched junction bases: 4. The CDR3 runs 16 residues. The CDR3 nucleotides are TGTGCCAGCAGCCAATGGTCTAGCGGGAGCTCCTACGAGCAGTACTTC. Encoded protein: CASSQWSSGSSYEQYF.

The chain couples TRBV25-1 to TRBJ1-4; D uncertain. From germline, CDR1 is MGHDK and CDR2 SYGVNS. The length of the CDR3 is 15 residues. V lost 1 base and J lost 0, with 6 bases in between. CDR3 region: CASSEFKTTNEKLFF. The CDR3 DNA follows: TGTGCCAGCAGTGAATTCAAAACAACTAATGAAAAACTGTTTTTT. Combining the CDR3 with reference TRBV25-1 and TRBJ1-4 gives the whole variable domain EADIYQTPRYLVIGTGKKITLECSQTMGHDKMYWYQQDPGMELHLIHYSYGVNSTEKGDLSSESTVSRIRTEHFPLTLESARPSHTSQYLCASSEFKTTNEKLFFGSGTQLSVL.

The rearrangement links TRBV14 to TRBJ2-7; 9 bases are a match to TRBD1. CDR1 SGHDN and CDR2 FVKESK come from the germline V gene. The CDR3 length is 14 residues. V lost 3 bases, J lost 3 bases, and 3 bases stayed unmatched. The CDR3 DNA reads as TGTGCCAGCAGCCAGGGACAGGGAATCTACGAGCAGTACTTC. Translated: CASSQGQGIYEQYF.

The CDR3 sequence is CASSPILTGGTVNIQYF. CDR3 in DNA: TGTGCCAGCAGCCCCATCTTGACAGGGGGCACGGTAAACATTCAGTACTTC. The chain employs TRBV9 and TRBJ2-4; TRBD1 agrees at 10 bases. The J segment lost 6 bases and the V segment lost 4 bases, leaving 13 bases of the junction unmatched. The CDR3 extends over 17 amino acids. Germline assignment: CDR1 SGDLS and CDR2 YYNGEE. The full variable domain, in which reference TRBV9 and TRBJ2-4 provide the parts outside the CDR3, is DSGVTQTPKHLITATGQRVTLRCSPRSGDLSVYWYQQSLDQGLQFLIQYYNGEERAKGNILERFSAQQFPDLHSELNLSSLELGDSALYFCASSPILTGGTVNIQYFGAGTRLSVL.

V and J are TRBV30 and TRBJ1-2; D perhaps matches TRBD1 (5 bases). The germline gives CDR1 GTSNPN, CDR2 SVGIG (reference sequence). V was pared by 4 bases and J by 7 bases, with 16 bases between. The CDR3 length is 13 residues. DNA of the CDR3: TGTGCCTGGACCGGACGGGGGTTTACTGGCTACACCTTC. Its translation is CAWTGRGFTGYTF. The full variable domain, its missing parts supplied by reference TRBV30 and TRBJ1-2, is SQTIHQWPATLVQPVGSPLSLECTVEGTSNPNLYWYRQAAGRGLQLLFYSVGIGQISSEVPQNLSASRPQDRQFILSSKKLLLSDSGFYLCAWTGRGFTGYTFGSGTRLTVV.

J is TRBJ1-1 and V is TRBV5-1, with 10 positions matching TRBD1. Per the germline V gene, CDR1 is SGHRS and CDR2 is YFSETQ. The CDR3 is 16 amino acids. J lost 1 base, V lost 4 bases, and 7 bases had no gene match. This CDR3 reads CASSPRQGARNTEAFF. CDR3 sequence (DNA): TGCGCCAGCAGCCCCCGACAGGGGGCAAGGAACACTGAAGCTTTCTTT. The whole variable domain, filled in from reference TRBV5-1 and TRBJ1-1, reads KAGVTQTPRYLIKTRGQQVTLSCSPISGHRSVSWYQQTPGQGLQFLFEYFSETQRNKGNFPGRFSGRQFSNSRSEMNVSTLELGDSALYLCASSPRQGARNTEAFFGQGTRLTVV.